This T cell receptor beta chain was sequenced in a study of CD8 T cells in Susac syndrome. The CDR3 length is 12 residues. Germline values: CDR1 SNHLY, CDR2 FYNNEI. V was clipped by 4 bases and J by 6 bases, with 6 bases between them. Reverse transcription used roughly 0.5 to 1 ug RNA and random hexamers. Amplification of the TCR beta CDR3 was carried out by immunoSEQ multiplex PCR, which spanned a total of 54 Vbeta and 13 Jbeta segments. TCRdb called the immunoSEQ multiplex PCR reads again in MiXCR, with one record for every CDR3 protein. This table has more than 150,000 distinct CDR3 sequences, approximately 95% appearing once. Peripheral blood CD8+ and CD4+ T cells were profiled by TCR beta sequencing.

The sample consisted of CD4+ T cells from PBMCs. This TCR came from a human donor with Susac syndrome. The J gene is TRBJ2-2, the V gene TRBV2, with unresolved D. Here the CDR3 reads CASSGRSGELFF. In DNA form, the CDR3 reads TGTGCCAGCAGTGGTAGATCCGGGGAGCTGTTTTTT.